The next 2 T cell receptor beta chains were all read from a single sample in a study of long-term antiretroviral therapy in people with HIV. Run at survey level, the immunoSEQ assay was version v3.0. The method was immunoSEQ multiplex PCR; TCRdb's version includes in-frame clones alone and lacks a portion of them. The sample has 40,000 to 50,000 clones; 94% are singletons. The sample here was unsorted PBMCs, taken almost 9.5 years after starting antiretroviral therapy. These receptors were taken from a man aged 25 to 40 with HIV.

The chain links TRBV30 to TRBJ1-5; perhaps TRBD1 as D (5 bases). CDR1 and CDR2 from the germline V gene are GTSNPN and SVGIG (reference sequence). Trimming removed 2 bases at V and 6 bases at J, with 8 bases between. The CDR3 loop spans 12 amino acids. The CDR3 nucleotides are TGTGCCTGGAGTTCGGGGCCTCAGCCCCAGCATTTT. It translates to CAWSSGPQPQHF.

The V gene is TRBV7-3, the J gene TRBJ2-3; D not resolved. Germline CDR1 is SGHTA and CDR2 is FQGTGA. This CDR3 has 14 amino acids. Trimming shortened V by 2 bases and J by 8 bases, and 14 bases separated the two germline ends. This CDR3 is CASSLAAPPGTQYF. CDR3 in DNA: TGTGCCAGCAGCTTAGCGGCGCCCCCTGGTACGCAGTATTTT.